The T cell receptor (beta chain) under discussion was sequenced for a study of T cells in Graves' hyperthyroidism and ophthalmopathy (dated by TCRdb to between 2018 and 2021). With regard to the full study: Peripheral blood samples were taken at initial diagnosis, before any treatment was given. TCR V-J signatures able to tell the groups apart were searched for in a discovery cohort of 100 or so patients, of whom 43 had Graves' ophthalmopathy and more than 55 had stable Graves' hyperthyroidism. Prospective prediction of ophthalmopathy was tested in an independent validation cohort consisting of 18 hyperthyroidism patients and some 16 patients who later progressed to ophthalmopathy. For training and testing, the roughly 97 patients in the discovery cohort were randomly divided in a 7:3 ratio. The study also compared thyroid tissue and blood T-cell repertoires from five or six Graves' hyperthyroidism patients. Following sampling, methimazole starting at 30 mg daily was given to hyperthyroidism patients, and high-dose intravenous methylprednisolone was given to ophthalmopathy patients. TCR Vbeta CDR3 sequencing of 140 or so peripheral blood samples (roughly 43 ophthalmopathy, 75 to 80 hyperthyroidism and approximately 17 progressor patients) is reported in the paper. Findings and caveats that apply to the study as a whole: A 13 V-J signature model separated ophthalmopathy from stable hyperthyroidism, with just over 85% sensitivity and roughly 82% specificity in cross-validation and 80%/75% in testing. No statistical method was used to set the sample size in advance, and investigators knew the group allocation. Most expanded thyroid clonotypes (frequency above 0.001) were also found in blood, which suggests that blood repertoires may mirror thyroid immune responses. In validation, the model predicted progression to ophthalmopathy a median of about 5.9 months before onset, with approximately 70% sensitivity and about 72% specificity.

Comment on this clonotype: Which antigen it targets is not known. No qualities accompany the bases; no much larger clone lies one base away.

The CDR3 runs 15 amino acids, cysteine and phenylalanine included. Here the CDR3 DNA is all that survives: 45 bases in frame from base 1. Trimming takes 6 bases off V and 1 base off J; junction bases not matched to a gene: 6. CDR1 and CDR2 were assigned from the germline V gene as MNHNS and SASEGT. Moderately to severely active disease, a Clinical Activity Score of at least 3, a NOSPECS grade of at least 4, and a duration under 3 months were present in ophthalmopathy patients. The study excluded patients with uncontrolled infections, other autoimmune diseases, pregnancy or lactation. Clinical symptoms, serum thyroxine and TRAb, thyroid ultrasound, and orbital computed tomography formed the basis for the diagnoses. Ficoll-Paque density gradient centrifugation was used to isolate PBMCs from about 9 ml of fresh peripheral blood. Total RNA was extracted using Trizol reagent, and RNA quality was assessed on an Agilent 2100 Bioanalyzer.

The TCR beta CDR3 regions were amplified from the RNA transcripts. The TCR CDR3 was subjected to a first round of RT-PCR using the HTBI primer set and the Qiagen OneStep RT-PCR kit. A second multiplex PCR round built the libraries, followed by size selection and purification. Libraries were sequenced paired-end with 100 bp reads on an Illumina HiSeq2000. The authors' pipeline ran thus. Raw data were processed with SOAPnuke, discarding reads with adapters, uncalled bases, mean Phred below 15, or no exact constant-primer or identifier match. COPE v1.2.5 was used to merge the high-quality paired reads, and each unique nucleotide sequence was defined as a clonotype. MiTCR v1.1 was used to align clonotypes to the IMGT TRBV, TRBD and TRBJ reference segments. Analysis was restricted to V-J combinations with a frequency above 0.0001, which covered 99% to 99.2% of repertoires. A TCS score was defined as the ratio between F50 (clonal expansion) and ExV (chaos), using BLOSUM62-based TCRdist between CDR3 peptides within each V-J. Welch's t-statistics and random forest reduced several hundred V-J features to roughly 13, which were used in a naive Bayes classifier (R e1071). TCRdb reanalyzed the raw reads on its own, using fastp at Q25 for trimming and MiXCR for clone calling, and kept in-frame beta chains. All rows with the same CDR3 protein become a single entry with the most common DNA and genes. For this entry, the V and J calls and clone size follow TCRdb and not the study's own pipeline. The table for this sample lists 450,000 to 650,000 distinct CDR3 sequences; roughly a sixth of them were counted only once. The ten largest clones add up to approximately 15% of the sample.

The origin of this receptor is a young woman with Graves' ophthalmopathy. Recombination linked TRBV6-1 to TRBJ2-3; 8 of the junction bases match TRBD2. The sequenced material came from blood. The DNA sequence reads TGTGCCAGCAGCCTCCCCGGGGGGGGCACAGATACGCAGTATTTT. Its protein reads: CASSLPGGGTDTQYF.